A selection of T cell receptor beta chains follows, all from one sample in a study of Graves' ophthalmopathy and Graves' hyperthyroidism. From the multiplex PCR reads, TCRdb called clonotypes with MiXCR, one entry per CDR3 protein. The data show about 620,000 distinct CDR3 sequences, 20% to 25% seen once. The sample comprised peripheral blood. All receptors come from a woman between 18 and 29 years old with stable Graves' hyperthyroidism. Some clones in this sample may be carry-over from other donors' samples. CDR3s include the opening cysteine and the closing phenylalanine or tryptophan. D genes are given only for firm matches. Clone size is not always given. Where it is, it says once, few, many or a class for expanded clones.

v_gene: TRBV12-3/TRBV12-4
abundance: few
j_gene: TRBJ2-7
d_gene: TRBD1
CDR3nt: TGTGCCAGCAGCCGTGCAGGGACAGGGGGCATCGAGCAGTACTTC
CDR3aa: CASSRAGTGGIEQYF

v_gene: TRBV4-3
abundance: .
j_gene: TRBJ1-5
d_gene: .
CDR3nt: TGCGCCAGCAGCCAAGATAGGGGGGAGGGACAGCCCCAGCATTTT
CDR3aa: CASSQDRGEGQPQHF

v_gene: TRBV6-2/TRBV6-3
abundance: many
j_gene: TRBJ2-7
d_gene: TRBD2
CDR3nt: TGTGCCAGCTGCCTAGCGGGAGTAACCTACGAGCAGTACTTC
CDR3aa: CASCLAGVTYEQYF

v_gene: TRBV11-2
abundance: .
j_gene: TRBJ2-7
d_gene: TRBD1
CDR3nt: TGTGCCAGCAGCTTAGGTGGGACAGGGGTTTACGAGCAGTACTTC
CDR3aa: CASSLGGTGVYEQYF

v_gene: TRBV6-1
abundance: many
j_gene: TRBJ1-1
d_gene: .
CDR3nt: TGTGCCAGCAGTGTCGGGGGAAAGGGCGCGAACACTGAAGCTTTCTTT
CDR3aa: CASSVGGKGANTEAFF

v_gene: TRBV18
abundance: many
j_gene: TRBJ2-5
d_gene: TRBD2
CDR3nt: TGTGCCAGCTCACCACCGTTAGCGGGGGCCTCGGTCGAGACCCAGTACTTC
CDR3aa: CASSPPLAGASVETQYF

v_gene: TRBV9
abundance: .
j_gene: TRBJ2-2
d_gene: TRBD2
CDR3nt: TGTGCCAGCAGCTCCCGCGGGGGGTCCACCGGGGAGCTGTTTTTT
CDR3aa: CASSSRGGSTGELFF

v_gene: TRBV12-3/TRBV12-4
abundance: few
j_gene: TRBJ1-1
d_gene: .
CDR3nt: TGTGCCAGCAGTCGGACATTTGAAGCTTTCTTT
CDR3aa: CASSRTFEAFF

v_gene: TRBV6-1
abundance: many
j_gene: TRBJ1-1
d_gene: TRBD1
CDR3nt: TGTGCCAGCAGTCCTGTACAGGGGCCGAACACTGAAGCTTTCTTT
CDR3aa: CASSPVQGPNTEAFF

v_gene: TRBV9
abundance: many
j_gene: TRBJ1-1
d_gene: .
CDR3nt: TGTGCCAGCAGCGTAGTAGGTCCAGGCCCGAACACTGAAGCTTTCTTT
CDR3aa: CASSVVGPGPNTEAFF

v_gene: TRBV12-3/TRBV12-4
abundance: many
j_gene: TRBJ1-2
d_gene: .
CDR3nt: TGTGCCAACGAACTTGTAGCAGGAGCTAACTATGGCTACACCTTC
CDR3aa: CANELVAGANYGYTF

v_gene: TRBV6-1
abundance: many
j_gene: TRBJ1-2
d_gene: .
CDR3nt: TGTGCCAGCAGCCGGGCAAGGGGTGGCTACACCTTC
CDR3aa: CASSRARGGYTF

v_gene: TRBV20-1
abundance: few
j_gene: TRBJ2-7
d_gene: .
CDR3nt: TGCAGTGCTAGAGTTCCCGAAGGGACCTCCTACGAGCAGTACTTC
CDR3aa: CSARVPEGTSYEQYF

v_gene: TRBV6-5
abundance: many
j_gene: TRBJ2-7
d_gene: .
CDR3nt: TGTGCCAGCAGCACACGGACTACCAGGGGGTCCTACGAGCAGTACTTC
CDR3aa: CASSTRTTRGSYEQYF

v_gene: TRBV9
abundance: many
j_gene: TRBJ2-2
d_gene: .
CDR3nt: TGTGCCAGCAGCGGGTTCTCGGTCGTGGAGCTGTTTTTT
CDR3aa: CASSGFSVVELFF

v_gene: TRBV12-3/TRBV12-4
abundance: many
j_gene: TRBJ1-1
d_gene: .
CDR3nt: TGTGCCAGCAGTTTTGGGGAGAACACTGAAGCTTTCTTT
CDR3aa: CASSFGENTEAFF

v_gene: TRBV5-1
abundance: .
j_gene: TRBJ1-5
d_gene: .
CDR3nt: TGCGCCAGCAGCTTGGGGATGGGGGCAAATCAGCCCCAGCATTTT
CDR3aa: CASSLGMGANQPQHF

v_gene: TRBV7-9
abundance: many
j_gene: TRBJ1-6
d_gene: .
CDR3nt: TGTGCCAGCACCCAGGGCCAGGCATCACCCCTCCACTTT
CDR3aa: CASTQGQASPLHF

v_gene: TRBV28
abundance: many
j_gene: TRBJ1-2
d_gene: .
CDR3nt: TGTGCCAGCACAACGACGGGGGGCGCGGACTATGGCTACACCTTC
CDR3aa: CASTTTGGADYGYTF

v_gene: TRBV27
abundance: many
j_gene: TRBJ1-2
d_gene: TRBD1
CDR3nt: TGTGCCAGCAGCCCCCAGGGGGTTAAGGGCTACACCTTC
CDR3aa: CASSPQGVKGYTF

v_gene: TRBV29-1
abundance: many
j_gene: TRBJ2-7
d_gene: .
CDR3nt: TGCAGCGTTGTGTCGACCGAGCAGTACTTC
CDR3aa: CSVVSTEQYF

v_gene: TRBV6-5
abundance: many
j_gene: TRBJ2-7
d_gene: .
CDR3nt: TGTGCCAGCAGTTACTCGAACAGGCCACCGAACGAGCAGTACTTC
CDR3aa: CASSYSNRPPNEQYF

v_gene: TRBV29-1
abundance: .
j_gene: TRBJ2-5
d_gene: .
CDR3nt: TGCAGCGTACACAGGGCAGAGACCCAGTACTTC
CDR3aa: CSVHRAETQYF

v_gene: TRBV28
abundance: many
j_gene: TRBJ1-1
d_gene: .
CDR3nt: TGTGCCACTATTCCTGGGGGGCGAGGAAGCACTGAAGCTTTCTTT
CDR3aa: CATIPGGRGSTEAFF

v_gene: TRBV30
abundance: many
j_gene: TRBJ2-5
d_gene: TRBD2
CDR3nt: TGTGCCTGGAGTCCGAAGCGGGGGCCTGAGCAGACCCAGTACTTC
CDR3aa: CAWSPKRGPEQTQYF

v_gene: TRBV30
abundance: .
j_gene: TRBJ1-4
d_gene: .
CDR3nt: TGTGCCTGGAGTGTACAGGCGGGAGGGGAAGAAAAACTGTTTTTT
CDR3aa: CAWSVQAGGEEKLFF

v_gene: TRBV12-3/TRBV12-4
abundance: many
j_gene: TRBJ1-1
d_gene: .
CDR3nt: TGTGCCAGCAGTTTTATCCAGACCGAAGCTTTCTTT
CDR3aa: CASSFIQTEAFF

v_gene: TRBV7-2
abundance: many
j_gene: TRBJ1-1
d_gene: TRBD1
CDR3nt: TGTGCCAGCAGCGGACAGGCCGGGATGAACACTGAAGCTTTCTTT
CDR3aa: CASSGQAGMNTEAFF

v_gene: TRBV4-1
abundance: many
j_gene: TRBJ2-7
d_gene: .
CDR3nt: TGCGCCAGCAGCCAAGAGTGGGCCCCTAGGTACGAGCAGTACTTC
CDR3aa: CASSQEWAPRYEQYF

v_gene: TRBV13
abundance: many
j_gene: TRBJ2-5
d_gene: TRBD2
CDR3nt: TGTGCCAGCAGCCCCTCCCCGGGAGGGCGTAAGACCCAGTACTTC
CDR3aa: CASSPSPGGRKTQYF

v_gene: TRBV30
abundance: many
j_gene: TRBJ1-5
d_gene: .
CDR3nt: TGTGCCTGGAGTCTTGCCCGGGGACGCAATCAGCCCCAGCATTTT
CDR3aa: CAWSLARGRNQPQHF

v_gene: TRBV11-2
abundance: .
j_gene: TRBJ1-2
d_gene: .
CDR3nt: TGTGTCTGCAGCTTCCGGACGGTATTGGCGGATTATGGCTACACCTTC
CDR3aa: CVCSFRTVLADYGYTF

v_gene: TRBV30
abundance: many
j_gene: TRBJ1-3
d_gene: .
CDR3nt: TGTGCCTGGAGTTCTGGGGTTGGAAACACCATATATTTT
CDR3aa: CAWSSGVGNTIYF

v_gene: TRBV13
abundance: many
j_gene: TRBJ2-7
d_gene: .
CDR3nt: TGTGCCAGCAGCTTAGGCGGCAGGGGCTACGAGCAGTACTTC
CDR3aa: CASSLGGRGYEQYF

v_gene: TRBV6-1
abundance: .
j_gene: TRBJ1-6
d_gene: .
CDR3nt: TGTGCCAGCAGTGAATGGGCGGGACGAAAGATGGATTCACCCCTCCACTTT
CDR3aa: CASSEWAGRKMDSPLHF

v_gene: TRBV6-5
abundance: .
j_gene: TRBJ1-6
d_gene: .
CDR3nt: TGTGCCAGCAGTTACGACGGAAGGGGGAGCTCCTATAATTCACCCCTCCACTTT
CDR3aa: CASSYDGRGSSYNSPLHF

v_gene: TRBV11-2
abundance: few
j_gene: TRBJ2-2
d_gene: TRBD2
CDR3nt: TGTGCCAGCAGCCCCGGGACTAGCGGCCCATTTACCGGGGAGCTGTTTTTT
CDR3aa: CASSPGTSGPFTGELFF

v_gene: TRBV28
abundance: many
j_gene: TRBJ1-5
d_gene: .
CDR3nt: TGTGCCAGCAGTTTACGGGTTGGGGGGGGTCAGCCCCAGCATTTT
CDR3aa: CASSLRVGGGQPQHF

v_gene: TRBV6-1
abundance: many
j_gene: TRBJ1-1
d_gene: .
CDR3nt: TGTGCCAGCGGGGACCCAGGGGAGAGGTACACTGAAGCTTTCTTT
CDR3aa: CASGDPGERYTEAFF

v_gene: TRBV7-2
abundance: many
j_gene: TRBJ1-5
d_gene: TRBD1
CDR3nt: TGTGCCAGCAGCTCAAGGACAGGACGCCAGCATTTT
CDR3aa: CASSSRTGRQHF

v_gene: TRBV20-1
abundance: few
j_gene: TRBJ1-2
d_gene: .
CDR3nt: TGCAGTGCTAGAGATCCGGGACGGACAAACTATGGCTACACCTTC
CDR3aa: CSARDPGRTNYGYTF

v_gene: TRBV6-2/TRBV6-3
abundance: many
j_gene: TRBJ2-7
d_gene: .
CDR3nt: TGTGCCAGCAGTTACTCGTTGGCATCCTACGAGCAGTACTTC
CDR3aa: CASSYSLASYEQYF

v_gene: TRBV27
abundance: .
j_gene: TRBJ1-1
d_gene: TRBD1
CDR3nt: TGTGCCAGCTCCCGGACAGGGGAGCGCACTGAAGCTTTCTTT
CDR3aa: CASSRTGERTEAFF

v_gene: TRBV2
abundance: .
j_gene: TRBJ2-5
d_gene: .
CDR3nt: TGTGCCAGCGGTCTCGACCGGGACTCTTGTCACTTC
CDR3aa: CASGLDRDSCHF

v_gene: TRBV2
abundance: few
j_gene: TRBJ2-7
d_gene: .
CDR3nt: TGTGCCAGCAGGGTTAGCTCCTACGAGCAGTACTTC
CDR3aa: CASRVSSYEQYF

v_gene: TRBV2
abundance: many
j_gene: TRBJ1-1
d_gene: .
CDR3nt: TGTGCCAGCAGTGATGATGGAGGGTTGAACACTGAAGCTTTCTTT
CDR3aa: CASSDDGGLNTEAFF

v_gene: TRBV2
abundance: many
j_gene: TRBJ1-1
d_gene: TRBD1
CDR3nt: TGTGCCAGCAGATGGGACAGGGAGTCGGCTGAAGCTTTCTTT
CDR3aa: CASRWDRESAEAFF

v_gene: TRBV4-1
abundance: few
j_gene: TRBJ1-5
d_gene: .
CDR3nt: TGCGCCAGCAGCCAAGTCCGGGGGGCGCGGAATCAGCCCCAGCATTTT
CDR3aa: CASSQVRGARNQPQHF

v_gene: TRBV6-1
abundance: many
j_gene: TRBJ1-2
d_gene: .
CDR3nt: TGTGCCAGCAGTCCCGGCCTAGTCCAGGTGCGGGGCTACACCTTC
CDR3aa: CASSPGLVQVRGYTF

v_gene: TRBV27
abundance: many
j_gene: TRBJ1-6
d_gene: .
CDR3nt: TGTGCCAGCAGTCCTACTGGGCTTTATTCACCCCTCCACTTT
CDR3aa: CASSPTGLYSPLHF